This T cell receptor beta chain was sequenced in a study of blood T cell repertoires in COVID-19. In the study overall: Some COVID-19 samples were acute and others convalescent; all came from the United States, Italy and Spain.

Measured with immunoSEQ multiplex PCR; TCRdb has only the in-frame clones, and not every one. The sample yields fewer than 500,000 clones, around 90% seen once. While infection was still active, Seattle patients were enrolled and then followed longitudinally. The CDR3 runs 17 residues. The ends lost 4 bases at V and 3 bases at J; junction bases unmatched: 11. CDR1 is SGDLS and CDR2 is YYNGEE in the germline V gene. The J gene is TRBJ2-1, the V gene TRBV9; 9 nucleotides align to TRBD2. What was sequenced was peripheral blood. This clonotype was obtained from a man in his late teens or twenties with COVID-19, enrolled during active disease. CDR3 in amino acids: CASSRQREEVVYNEQFF. The CDR3 region has the DNA TGTGCCAGCAGCCGCCAGCGGGAGGAAGTCGTCTACAATGAGCAGTTCTTC.